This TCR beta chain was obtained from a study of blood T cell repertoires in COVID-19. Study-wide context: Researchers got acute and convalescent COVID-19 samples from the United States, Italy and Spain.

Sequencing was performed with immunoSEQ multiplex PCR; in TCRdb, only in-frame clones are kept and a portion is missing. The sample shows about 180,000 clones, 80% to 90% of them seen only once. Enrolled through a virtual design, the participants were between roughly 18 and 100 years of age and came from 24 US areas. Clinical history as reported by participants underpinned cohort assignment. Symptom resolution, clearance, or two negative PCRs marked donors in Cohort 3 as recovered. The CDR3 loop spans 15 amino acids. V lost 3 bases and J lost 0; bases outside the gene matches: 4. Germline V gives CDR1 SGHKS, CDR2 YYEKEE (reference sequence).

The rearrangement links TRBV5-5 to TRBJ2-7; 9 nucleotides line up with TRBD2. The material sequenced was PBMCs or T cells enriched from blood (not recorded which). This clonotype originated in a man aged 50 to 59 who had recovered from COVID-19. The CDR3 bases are TGTGCCAGCAGCTCAGCGGGGGGCCGCTCCTACGAGCAGTACTTC. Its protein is CASSSAGGRSYEQYF.